This TCR beta chain is drawn from a study of T cell responses to AZD1222 COVID-19 vaccine. Here immunoSEQ multiplex PCR was the method, and the copy in TCRdb shows in-frame clones only, minus some. The sample contains 170,000 or so clones, approximately 90% of which appear only once. Overall study findings and caveats: Scientists sampled the repertoires only once the peak T cell response had passed.

This CDR3 contains 13 residues. V was cut by 3 bases and J by 9 bases, with 12 bases left in between. CDR1 and CDR2 (germline): WNHNN, SYGVQD (reference sequence). As concerns this clone: Its antigen is unidentified.

The chain combines TRBV10-1 with TRBJ2-1; D not certain. The receptor was derived from an adult in good health. This material consisted of peripheral blood, taken on day 0 of AZD1222 vaccination. CDR3 sequence reads: CASSDNYLGEQFF. DNA of the CDR3: TGCGCCAGCAGTGATAATTATCTTGGTGAGCAGTTCTTC.